These T cell receptor beta chains were read from a single sample in a study of cytomegalovirus exposure and HLA in healthy donors. The method was immunoSEQ multiplex PCR; TCRdb's version includes in-frame clones alone and lacks a portion of them. This sample has about 140,000 clones, with under 90% found just once. Sequenced material: PBMCs. The receptors derive from a boy between 2 and 10 years old in good health and CMV-seronegative. Each CDR3 is given with its conserved first and last residue. The D gene is left open where the match is weak. Size is omitted from some rows. Given values are once, few, many or a class for expanded clones.

clone_size,v_call,j_call,d_call,cdr3_aa,cdr3_nt
.,TRBV7-7,TRBJ2-1,.,CASSLIPGDEQFF,TGTGCCAGCAGCTTAATTCCAGGTGATGAGCAGTTCTTC
.,TRBV7-2,TRBJ1-2,TRBD1,CASSYSTGPFNGYTF,TGTGCCAGCAGCTATTCGACAGGGCCGTTCAATGGCTACACCTTC
.,TRBV28,TRBJ2-5,TRBD2,CASGLAGGLETQYF,TGTGCCAGCGGGTTAGCGGGAGGTCTGGAGACCCAGTACTTC
.,TRBV5-4,TRBJ2-1,TRBD2,CASSLKAGAQNNEQFF,TGTGCCAGCAGCTTGAAAGCGGGAGCTCAGAACAATGAGCAGTTCTTC
.,TRBV11-3,TRBJ2-2,.,CASSFSRAGELFF,TGTGCCAGCAGCTTTTCCAGGGCCGGGGAGCTGTTTTTT
.,TRBV9,TRBJ2-2,.,CASSVAQGSGELFF,TGTGCCAGCAGCGTAGCCCAGGGTTCCGGGGAGCTGTTTTTT
.,TRBV5-1,TRBJ2-1,.,CASSLAFRTRISSYNEQFF,TGCGCCAGCAGCTTGGCCTTTAGAACCCGAATAAGCTCCTACAATGAGCAGTTCTTC
.,TRBV5-3,TRBJ1-1,.,CARLLRTGGGTEAFF,TGTGCCAGACTTTTGCGGACGGGCGGGGGCACTGAAGCTTTCTTT
.,TRBV27,TRBJ2-7,.,CASSETLEYEQYF,TGTGCCAGCAGTGAAACTCTAGAATACGAGCAGTACTTC
.,TRBV10-3,TRBJ2-7,.,CAISRDGSSYEQYF,TGTGCCATCAGCAGGGACGGGAGCTCCTACGAGCAGTACTTC
.,TRBV11-2,TRBJ2-5,.,CASSWQFKETQYF,TGTGCCAGCAGCTGGCAGTTTAAAGAGACCCAGTACTTC
.,TRBV6-1,TRBJ1-5,.,CASRPLLNQPQHF,TGTGCCAGCAGGCCTTTACTAAATCAGCCCCAGCATTTT
.,TRBV5-6,TRBJ2-6,.,CASSLDRGMAGANVLTF,TGTGCCAGCAGCTTGGATCGGGGAATGGCTGGGGCCAACGTCCTGACTTTC
.,TRBV28,TRBJ2-7,TRBD1,CASDRQGLDEQYF,TGTGCCAGCGACCGACAGGGTTTGGACGAGCAGTACTTC
.,TRBV28,TRBJ1-4,.,CASSTQGRGEKLFF,TGTGCCAGCAGTACGCAGGGCCGGGGGGAAAAACTGTTTTTT
.,TRBV19,TRBJ2-3,TRBD2,CASSTGGRGPDTQYF,TGTGCCAGTAGTACCGGCGGGAGGGGGCCAGATACGCAGTATTTT
few,TRBV4-3,TRBJ2-7,.,CASSQGSRGGSYEQYF,TGCGCCAGCAGCCAAGGCTCCCGAGGGGGTAGTTACGAGCAGTACTTC
.,TRBV7-9,TRBJ1-4,TRBD1,CASSSLGTEDEKLFF,TGTGCCAGCAGCTCACTCGGGACAGAAGATGAAAAACTGTTTTTT
.,TRBV7-3,TRBJ2-7,.,CASSPTGQLDPEQYF,TGTGCCAGCAGCCCAACCGGACAGCTGGACCCCGAGCAGTACTTC
few,TRBV7-9,TRBJ1-3,.,CASSSSSGNTIYF,TGTGCCAGCAGCAGTAGCTCTGGAAACACCATATATTTT
.,TRBV7-2,TRBJ2-7,TRBD1,CASSSDIGQGFLYEQYF,TGTGCCAGCAGCTCTGACATTGGACAGGGGTTTTTGTACGAGCAGTACTTC
.,TRBV6-1,TRBJ2-7,.,CASRPGLVSYEQYF,TGTGCCAGCAGACCGGGACTTGTCTCCTACGAGCAGTACTTC
.,TRBV7-2,TRBJ1-5,.,CASRDGTFGNQPQHF,TGTGCCAGCAGGGACGGGACATTTGGCAATCAGCCCCAGCATTTT
once,TRBV21-1,TRBJ2-7,.,CASSKELRTGYPYEQYF,TGTGCCAGCAGCAAAGAGCTAAGGACAGGGTATCCCTACGAGCAGTACTTC
.,TRBV15,TRBJ2-7,.,CATSRDTAGYEQYF,TGTGCCACCAGCAGAGATACTGCGGGCTACGAGCAGTACTTC
.,TRBV28,TRBJ1-2,TRBD1,CASRRPGQGFMGYTF,TGTGCCAGCAGGCGTCCAGGACAGGGTTTTATGGGCTACACCTTC
.,TRBV11-2,TRBJ2-3,.,CASRPTGYTDTQYF,TGTGCCAGCAGACCTACAGGGTACACAGATACGCAGTATTTT